This T cell receptor (beta chain) appears in the sequencing data of a study of T cells after yellow fever vaccination. After removal of 4 bases from V and 0 bases from J, the junction contained 8 bases not matched to a gene. Germline V gene lookup returns CDR1 SGHRS and CDR2 YFSETQ. The CDR3 runs 16 residues. Findings of the study overall: In post-booster samples, most primary-vaccination clones reappeared (approximately 95% CD4, 88% CD8).

TCRdb passed the 5' RACE reads through MiXCR, listing each CDR3 protein once. Among 400,000 to 650,000 distinct CDR3 sequences, 20% to 25% were seen once, and the ten largest hold approximately 15%. Only a few counts were recorded for this clonotype. Its antigen is as yet unknown. The chain combines TRBV5-1 with TRBJ2-3; 7 nucleotides match TRBD1. The source of this sequence is a man younger than 35 who received the YFV17D yellow fever vaccine. The sequencing used PBMCs, collected roughly 23 days after the first yellow fever vaccination. The CDR3 DNA sequence: TGCGCCAGCAGCCCCGGGGCAGGGGGAAGCACAGATACGCAGTATTTT. Encoded protein: CASSPGAGGSTDTQYF.